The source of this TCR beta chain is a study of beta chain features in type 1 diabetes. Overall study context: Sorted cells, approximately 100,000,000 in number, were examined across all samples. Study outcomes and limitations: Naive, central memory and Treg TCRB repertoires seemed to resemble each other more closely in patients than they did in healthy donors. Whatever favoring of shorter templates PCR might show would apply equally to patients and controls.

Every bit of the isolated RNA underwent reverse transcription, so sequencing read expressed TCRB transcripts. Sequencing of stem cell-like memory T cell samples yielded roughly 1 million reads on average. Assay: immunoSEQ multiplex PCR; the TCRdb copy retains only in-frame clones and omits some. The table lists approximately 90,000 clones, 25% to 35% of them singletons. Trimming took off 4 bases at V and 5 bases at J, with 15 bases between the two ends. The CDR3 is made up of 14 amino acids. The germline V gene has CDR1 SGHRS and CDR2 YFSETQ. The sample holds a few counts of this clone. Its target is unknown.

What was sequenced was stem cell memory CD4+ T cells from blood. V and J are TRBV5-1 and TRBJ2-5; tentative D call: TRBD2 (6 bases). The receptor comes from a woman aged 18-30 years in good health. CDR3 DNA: TGCGCCAGCAGCCGCGGGGCCGCCACCGAGACCCAGTACTTC. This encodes CASSRGAATETQYF.